This T cell receptor (beta chain) stems from a study of Graves' ophthalmopathy and Graves' hyperthyroidism. Regarding the study as a whole: With around 69% sensitivity and around 79% specificity, the model predicted ophthalmopathy progression.

This clonotype was found many times. The antigen is undetermined. Amplification of TCR beta CDR3 regions used RNA transcripts. HTBI-primed RT-PCR formed the first round, and a multiplex PCR formed the second. MiXCR, applied by TCRdb to the multiplex PCR reads, yields one record per CDR3 protein. The sample has more than 150,000 distinct CDR3 sequences; approximately 38% are singletons. CDR3 length equals 14 residues. V dropped 3 bases and J dropped 6 bases, with 14 bases sitting between them. Germline CDR1 reads KGHSH; CDR2 reads LQKENI. This TCR derives from a woman aged 40-49 years with Graves' ophthalmopathy. This rearrangement joins TRBV18 to TRBJ1-1; D is undetermined. The material sequenced was peripheral blood. The CDR3 protein is CASSPMAGGAEAFF. The CDR3 region has the DNA TGTGCCAGCTCACCGATGGCGGGAGGCGCTGAAGCTTTCTTT.